What follows is one TCR beta chain and its context. The data derive from a study of blood T cell repertoires in COVID-19. Assay: immunoSEQ multiplex PCR; the TCRdb copy retains only in-frame clones and omits some. The table includes hundreds of thousands of clones, 80% to 90% detected once. CDR1 is SGHRS and CDR2 is YFSETQ in the germline V gene. The ends lost 4 bases at V and 0 bases at J; junction bases unmatched: 9. The CDR3 covers 18 residues. The V gene is TRBV5-1, the J gene TRBJ2-4; 11 bases map to TRBD2. Input material: PBMCs or T cells enriched from blood (not recorded which). The sequence came from a young man who had recovered from COVID-19. CDR3 loop: CASSRTSGSEGAKNIQYF. In nucleotides, the CDR3 is TGCGCCAGCAGCCGCACTAGCGGGAGTGAAGGAGCCAAAAACATTCAGTACTTC.